This T cell receptor beta chain was profiled in a study of radiotherapy plus CTLA-4 blockade in lung cancer. Study-level background: Objective responses emerged in around a sixth of patients, and roughly 32% attained disease control.

Germline V gene lookup returns CDR1 SNHLY and CDR2 FYNNEI. This CDR3 has 14 amino acids. V lost 4 bases, J lost 2 bases, and 2 bases stayed unmatched. The data were produced by immunoSEQ multiplex PCR, yet TCRdb's version contains in-frame clones alone and is incomplete. The table lists fewer than 140,000 clones, under 90% of them singletons, with 2% to 3% in the top ten. This clone was observed once. This sequence joins TRBV2 and TRBJ2-5; 9 bases align to TRBD1. This TCR was sampled from a human donor with non-small cell lung cancer that progressed on radiotherapy plus ipilimumab. Some clones in this sample may be carry-over from other donors' samples. Material: peripheral blood, obtained from a patient treated with radiotherapy plus ipilimumab. CDR3 coding DNA: TGTGCCAGCAGTGTACAGGGGGCTCAAGAGACCCAGTACTTC. It yields the protein CASSVQGAQETQYF.